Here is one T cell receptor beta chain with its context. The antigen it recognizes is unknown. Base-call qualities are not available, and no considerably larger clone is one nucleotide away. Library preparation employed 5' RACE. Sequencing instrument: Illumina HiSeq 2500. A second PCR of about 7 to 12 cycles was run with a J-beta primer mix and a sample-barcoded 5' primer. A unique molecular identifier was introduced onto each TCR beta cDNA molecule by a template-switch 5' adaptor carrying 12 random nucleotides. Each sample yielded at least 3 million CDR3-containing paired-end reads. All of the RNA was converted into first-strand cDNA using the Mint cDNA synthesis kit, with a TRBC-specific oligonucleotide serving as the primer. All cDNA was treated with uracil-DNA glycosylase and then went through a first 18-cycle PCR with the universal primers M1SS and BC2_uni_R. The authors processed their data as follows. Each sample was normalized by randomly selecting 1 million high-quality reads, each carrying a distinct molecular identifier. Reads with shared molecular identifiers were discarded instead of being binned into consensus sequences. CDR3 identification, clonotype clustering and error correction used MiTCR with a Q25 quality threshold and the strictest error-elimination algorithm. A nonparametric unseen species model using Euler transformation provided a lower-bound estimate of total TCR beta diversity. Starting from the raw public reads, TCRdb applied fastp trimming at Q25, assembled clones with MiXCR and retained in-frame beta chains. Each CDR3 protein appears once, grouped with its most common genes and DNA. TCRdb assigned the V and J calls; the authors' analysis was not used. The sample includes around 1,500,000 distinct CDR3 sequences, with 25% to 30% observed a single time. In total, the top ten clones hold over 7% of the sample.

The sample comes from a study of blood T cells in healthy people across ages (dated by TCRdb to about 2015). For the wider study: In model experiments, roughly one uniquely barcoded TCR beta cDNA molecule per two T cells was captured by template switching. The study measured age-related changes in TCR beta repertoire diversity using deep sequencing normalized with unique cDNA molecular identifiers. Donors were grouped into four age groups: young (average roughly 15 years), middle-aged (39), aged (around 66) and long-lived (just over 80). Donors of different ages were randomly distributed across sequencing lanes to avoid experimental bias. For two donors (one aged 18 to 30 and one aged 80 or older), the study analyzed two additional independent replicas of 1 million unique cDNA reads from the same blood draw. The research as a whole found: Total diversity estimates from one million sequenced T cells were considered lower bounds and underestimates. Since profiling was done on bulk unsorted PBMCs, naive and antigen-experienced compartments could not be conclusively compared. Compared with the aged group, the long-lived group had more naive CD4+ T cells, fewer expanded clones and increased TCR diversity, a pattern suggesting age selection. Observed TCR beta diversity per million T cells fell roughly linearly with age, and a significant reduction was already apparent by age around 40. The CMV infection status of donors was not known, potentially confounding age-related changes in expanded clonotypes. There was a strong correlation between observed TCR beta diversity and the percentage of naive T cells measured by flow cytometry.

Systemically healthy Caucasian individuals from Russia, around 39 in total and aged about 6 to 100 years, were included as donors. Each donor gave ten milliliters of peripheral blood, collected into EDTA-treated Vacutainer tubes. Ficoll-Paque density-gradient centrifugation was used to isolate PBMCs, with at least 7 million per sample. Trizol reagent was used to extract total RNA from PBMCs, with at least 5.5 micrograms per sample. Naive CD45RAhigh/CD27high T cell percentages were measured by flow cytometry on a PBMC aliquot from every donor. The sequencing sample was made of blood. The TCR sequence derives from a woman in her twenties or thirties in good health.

The CDR3 region has the sequence CASSRTAADMLNTEAFF. The DNA is TGTGCCAGCAGCCGAACCGCCGCCGACATGCTGAACACTGAAGCTTTCTTT. Recombination linked TRBV7-6 to TRBJ1-1; confidence is insufficient to name the D gene. The germline V gene yields SGHVS for CDR1 and FNYEAQ for CDR2. The junction shows trimming of 5 bases on V and 0 bases on J, plus 19 bases between the germline ends. The CDR3 covers 17 residues, taking in both the cysteine and the phenylalanine. The read is trimmed to its CDR3 DNA, 51 bases read in frame from base 1.